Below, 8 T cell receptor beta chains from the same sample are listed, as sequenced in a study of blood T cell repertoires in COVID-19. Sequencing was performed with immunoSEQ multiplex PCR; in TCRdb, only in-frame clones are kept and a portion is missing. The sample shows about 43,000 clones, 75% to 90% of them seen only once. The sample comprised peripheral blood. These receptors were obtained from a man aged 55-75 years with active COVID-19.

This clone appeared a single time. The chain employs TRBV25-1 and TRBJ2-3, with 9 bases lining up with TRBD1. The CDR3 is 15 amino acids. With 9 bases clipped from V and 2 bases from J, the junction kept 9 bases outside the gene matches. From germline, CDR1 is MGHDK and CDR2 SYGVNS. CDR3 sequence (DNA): TGTGCCAGGAACCCGGGACAGGGTCTCACAGATACGCAGTATTTT. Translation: CARNPGQGLTDTQYF.

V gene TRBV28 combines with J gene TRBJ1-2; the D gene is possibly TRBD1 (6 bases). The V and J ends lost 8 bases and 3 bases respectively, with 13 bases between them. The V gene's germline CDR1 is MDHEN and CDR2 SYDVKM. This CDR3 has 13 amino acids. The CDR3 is CASLQGQDYGYTF. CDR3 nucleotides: TGTGCCAGCCTGCAGGGACAAGACTATGGCTACACCTTC.

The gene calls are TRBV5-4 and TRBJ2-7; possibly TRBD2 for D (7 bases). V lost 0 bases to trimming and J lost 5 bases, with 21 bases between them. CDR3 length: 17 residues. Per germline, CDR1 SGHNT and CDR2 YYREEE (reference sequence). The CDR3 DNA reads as TGTGCCAGCAGCTTGGACCCCCTAGGGGGGAGGGAGGACGAGCAGTACTTC. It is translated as CASSLDPLGGREDEQYF. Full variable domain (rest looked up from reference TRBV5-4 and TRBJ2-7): ETGVTQSPTHLIKTRGQQVTLRCSSQSGHNTVSWYQQALGQGPQFIFQYYREEENGRGNFPPRFSGLQFPNYSSELNVNALELDDSALYLCASSLDPLGGREDEQYFGPGTRLTVT.

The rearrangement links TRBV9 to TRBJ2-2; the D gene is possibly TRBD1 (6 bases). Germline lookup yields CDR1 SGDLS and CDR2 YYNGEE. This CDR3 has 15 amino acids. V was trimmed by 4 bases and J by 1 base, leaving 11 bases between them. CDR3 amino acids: CASSPTGENTGELFF. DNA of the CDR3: TGTGCCAGCAGCCCGACAGGAGAGAACACCGGGGAGCTGTTTTTT.

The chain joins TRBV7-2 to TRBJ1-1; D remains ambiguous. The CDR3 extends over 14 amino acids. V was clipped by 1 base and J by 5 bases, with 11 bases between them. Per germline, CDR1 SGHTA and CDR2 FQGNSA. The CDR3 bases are TGTGCCAGCAGCTTAGGCGGGGTGGGGACTGAAGCTTTCTTT. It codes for CASSLGGVGTEAFF.

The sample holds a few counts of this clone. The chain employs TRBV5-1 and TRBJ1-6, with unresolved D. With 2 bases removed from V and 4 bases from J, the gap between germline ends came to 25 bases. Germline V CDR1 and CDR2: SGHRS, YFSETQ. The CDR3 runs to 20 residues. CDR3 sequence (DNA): TGCGCCAGCAGCTTTGATCTCTCGATCCCGCAGGTAGGATATAATTCACCCCTCCACTTT. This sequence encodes CASSFDLSIPQVGYNSPLHF. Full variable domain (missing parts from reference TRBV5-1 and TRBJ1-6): KAGVTQTPRYLIKTRGQQVTLSCSPISGHRSVSWYQQTPGQGLQFLFEYFSETQRNKGNFPGRFSGRQFSNSRSEMNVSTLELGDSALYLCASSFDLSIPQVGYNSPLHFGNGTRLTVT.

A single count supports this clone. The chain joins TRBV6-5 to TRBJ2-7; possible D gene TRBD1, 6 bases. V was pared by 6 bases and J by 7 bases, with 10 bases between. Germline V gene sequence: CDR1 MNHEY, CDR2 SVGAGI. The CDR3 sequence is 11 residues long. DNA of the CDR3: TGTGCCAGCAGCCGAAGGGGGGAGCAGTACTTC. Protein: CASSRRGEQYF.

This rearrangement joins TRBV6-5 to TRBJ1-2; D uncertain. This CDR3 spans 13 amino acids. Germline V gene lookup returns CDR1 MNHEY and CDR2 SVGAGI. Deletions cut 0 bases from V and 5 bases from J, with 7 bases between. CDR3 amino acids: CASSYSAAYGYTF. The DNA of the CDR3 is TGTGCCAGCAGTTACTCAGCAGCGTATGGCTACACCTTC.